A selection of T cell receptor beta chains follows, all from one sample in a study of early T cells in non-severe SARS-CoV-2 infection. TCRdb reprocessed the 5' RACE reads via MiXCR and lists one record per CDR3 protein. This sample has roughly 23,000 distinct CDR3 sequences, with 5% to 6% found just once. The material was whole blood, obtained at baseline. The receptors come from an adult who was a healthcare worker with PCR-confirmed SARS-CoV-2 infection or an uninfected control (not recorded which). Both conserved end residues are trimmed from each CDR3. D genes are given only for firm matches.

TRBV19	TRBJ2-6	-	ASSTRQRSSSGANVLT
TRBV7-3	TRBJ1-2	-	ASSPDGSNYGYT
TRBV5-5	TRBJ2-1	-	ASSTPGAEQF
TRBV29-1	TRBJ1-5	-	SVETGTDNNQPQH
TRBV27	TRBJ2-3	-	ASSRRGGGPDTQY
TRBV18	TRBJ1-5	-	ASSPGQGGNQPQH
TRBV29-1	TRBJ2-7	TRBD1	SARTGEYEQY
TRBV19	TRBJ1-5	-	ASSIDRRRDYNQPQH
TRBV18	TRBJ1-1	TRBD1	ASSTGADTEAF
TRBV14	TRBJ1-4	-	ASSQGAESEKLF
TRBV12-3/TRBV12-4	TRBJ2-7	-	ASSRLTYEQY
TRBV7-6	TRBJ2-7	-	ASSLEQGMTDYEQY
TRBV10-2	TRBJ1-4	-	ASSESTQLEKLF
TRBV4-3	TRBJ2-3	-	ASGALHTQY
TRBV6-2/TRBV6-3	TRBJ2-7	-	ASSYPNRAGSVQY
TRBV4-2	TRBJ2-7	TRBD2	ASSQDLAGEEIYEQY
TRBV7-2	TRBJ2-7	TRBD1	ASSDRGGYEQY
TRBV30	TRBJ1-5	-	AWRTGNQPQH
TRBV4-3	TRBJ2-5	-	ASSQGDWGAQETQY